This record concerns one T cell receptor beta chain sequence. The data are from a study of OX40 agonist ivuxolimab in advanced cancers. Overall study context: Patients got intravenous ivuxolimab at 0.01 to 10 mg/kg every 2 weeks.

Sequencing used immunoSEQ multiplex PCR; TCRdb keeps in-frame clones, though not all of them. The sample records 130,000 or so clones, 90% being singletons. V shed 4 bases, J shed 5 bases, and the junction held 9 bases outside the gene matches. The germline V gene encodes CDR1 SGHKS and CDR2 YYEKEE (reference sequence). The CDR3 covers 16 residues. The clonotype was recovered from an adult with an advanced solid tumor such as melanoma, head and neck, liver or kidney cancer. The source was CD4+ or CD8+ T cells sorted from blood, collected in a trial of the OX40 agonist ivuxolimab. The V gene is TRBV5-5, the J gene TRBJ1-3; the match to TRBD1 covers 10 bases. The CDR3 DNA reads as TGTGCCAGCAGCCCAGATTGGGACAGGGGTAGAAACACCATATATTTT. Encoded protein: CASSPDWDRGRNTIYF.